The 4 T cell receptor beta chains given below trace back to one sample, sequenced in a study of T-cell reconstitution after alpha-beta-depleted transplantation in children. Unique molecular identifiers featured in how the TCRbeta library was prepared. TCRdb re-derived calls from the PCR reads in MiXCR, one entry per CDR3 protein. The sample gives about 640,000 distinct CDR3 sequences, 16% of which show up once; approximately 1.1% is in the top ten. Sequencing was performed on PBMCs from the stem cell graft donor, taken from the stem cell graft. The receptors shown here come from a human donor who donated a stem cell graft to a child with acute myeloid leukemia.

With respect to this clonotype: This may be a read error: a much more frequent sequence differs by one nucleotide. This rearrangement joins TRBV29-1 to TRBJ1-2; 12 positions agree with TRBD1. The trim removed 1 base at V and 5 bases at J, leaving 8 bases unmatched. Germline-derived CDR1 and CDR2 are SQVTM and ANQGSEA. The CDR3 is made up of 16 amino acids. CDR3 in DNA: TGCAGCGTTGAAGTCCGGGACAGGGGGCGCAGATATGGCTACACCTTC. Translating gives CSVEVRDRGRRYGYTF.

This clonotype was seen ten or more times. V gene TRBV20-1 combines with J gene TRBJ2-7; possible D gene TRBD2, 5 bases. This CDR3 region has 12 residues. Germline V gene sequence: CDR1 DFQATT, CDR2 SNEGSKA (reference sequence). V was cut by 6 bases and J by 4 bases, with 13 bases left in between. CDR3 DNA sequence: TGCAGTGCCCTAGCCTCGGTATACGAGCAGTACGTC. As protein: CSALASVYEQYV.

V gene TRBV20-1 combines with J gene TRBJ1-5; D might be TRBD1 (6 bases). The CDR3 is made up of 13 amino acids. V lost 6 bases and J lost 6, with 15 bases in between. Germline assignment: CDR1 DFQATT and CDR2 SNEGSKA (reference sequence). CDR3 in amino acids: CSAQDSEGQPQHF. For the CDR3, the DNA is TGCAGTGCCCAGGACAGTGAGGGTCAGCCCCAGCATTTT.

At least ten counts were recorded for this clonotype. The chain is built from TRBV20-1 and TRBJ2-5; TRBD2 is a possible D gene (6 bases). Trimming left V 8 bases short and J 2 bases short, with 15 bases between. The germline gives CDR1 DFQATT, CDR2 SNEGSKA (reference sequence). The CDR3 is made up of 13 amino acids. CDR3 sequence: CSPIAVFQETQYF. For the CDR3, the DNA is TGCAGTCCAATAGCGGTTTTTCAAGAGACCCAGTACTTC.